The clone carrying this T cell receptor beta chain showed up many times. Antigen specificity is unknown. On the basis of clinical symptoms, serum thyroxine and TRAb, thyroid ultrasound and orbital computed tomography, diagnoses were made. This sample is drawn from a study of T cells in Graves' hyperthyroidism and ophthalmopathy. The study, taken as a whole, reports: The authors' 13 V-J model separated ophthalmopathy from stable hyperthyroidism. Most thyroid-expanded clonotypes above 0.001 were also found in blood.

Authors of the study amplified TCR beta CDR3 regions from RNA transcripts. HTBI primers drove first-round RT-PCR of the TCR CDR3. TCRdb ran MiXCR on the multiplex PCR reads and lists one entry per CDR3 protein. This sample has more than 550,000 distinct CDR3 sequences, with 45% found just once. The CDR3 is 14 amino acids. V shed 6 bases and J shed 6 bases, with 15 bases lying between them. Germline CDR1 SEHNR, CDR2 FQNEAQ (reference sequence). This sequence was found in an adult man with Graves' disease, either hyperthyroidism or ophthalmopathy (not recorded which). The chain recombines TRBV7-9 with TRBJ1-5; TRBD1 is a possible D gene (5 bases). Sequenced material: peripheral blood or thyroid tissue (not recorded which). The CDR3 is CASSPGGFGQPQHF. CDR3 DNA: TGTGCCAGCAGTCCCGGGGGGTTTGGTCAGCCCCAGCATTTT.